The clone carrying this T cell receptor beta chain has only a few counts. Antigen unknown. This sample is drawn from a study of T cells in Graves' hyperthyroidism and ophthalmopathy. TCR beta CDR3 sequences were amplified from RNA transcripts. With the HTBI primer set, the TCR CDR3 went through a first round of RT-PCR. One entry per CDR3 protein results from TCRdb running MiXCR on the multiplex PCR reads. Of hundreds of thousands of distinct CDR3 sequences listed, around 38% are singletons. Germline loops: CDR1 LNHDA, CDR2 SQIVND (reference sequence). The length of the CDR3 is 13 residues. Trimming took 2 bases from V and 4 from J, leaving 9 bases between them. The study, taken as a whole, reports: Ophthalmopathy cases were set apart from stable hyperthyroidism by a 13 V-J model. Most expanded thyroid clonotypes above 0.001 recurred in blood.

Diagnostic decisions used clinical symptoms, serum thyroxine and TRAb, thyroid ultrasound and orbital computed tomography. The sequencing sample was made of blood. This chain connects TRBV19 to TRBJ2-7, with no clear D. The clonotype comes from a man aged 18 to 30 with Graves' hyperthyroidism. CDR3 bases: TGTGCCAGTAGTATATCCTGGAATTACGAGCAGTACTTC. This encodes CASSISWNYEQYF.